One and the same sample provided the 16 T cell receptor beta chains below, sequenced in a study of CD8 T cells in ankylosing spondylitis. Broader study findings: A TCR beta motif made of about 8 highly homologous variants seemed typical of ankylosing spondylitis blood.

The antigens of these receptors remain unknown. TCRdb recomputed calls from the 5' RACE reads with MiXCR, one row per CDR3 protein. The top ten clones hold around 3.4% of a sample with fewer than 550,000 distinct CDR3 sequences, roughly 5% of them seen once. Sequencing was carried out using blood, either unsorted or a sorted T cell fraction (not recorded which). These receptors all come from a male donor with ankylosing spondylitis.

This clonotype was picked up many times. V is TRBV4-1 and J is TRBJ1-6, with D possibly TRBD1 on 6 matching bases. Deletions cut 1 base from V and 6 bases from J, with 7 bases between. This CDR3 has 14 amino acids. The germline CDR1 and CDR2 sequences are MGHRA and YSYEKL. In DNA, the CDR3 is TGCGCCAGCAGCCAAGCACAGGGTAATTCACCCCTCCACTTT. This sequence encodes CASSQAQGNSPLHF.

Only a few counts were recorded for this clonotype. The CDR3 nucleotides are TGCAGCGTTGTGTCCTCTAGCACAGATACGCAGTATTTT. This encodes CSVVSSSTDTQYF. The chain combines TRBV29-1 with TRBJ2-3, with unresolved D. The CDR3 sequence is 13 residues long. The germline V gene encodes CDR1 SQVTM and CDR2 ANQGSEA. Trimming left V 4 bases short and J 0 bases short, with 8 bases between.

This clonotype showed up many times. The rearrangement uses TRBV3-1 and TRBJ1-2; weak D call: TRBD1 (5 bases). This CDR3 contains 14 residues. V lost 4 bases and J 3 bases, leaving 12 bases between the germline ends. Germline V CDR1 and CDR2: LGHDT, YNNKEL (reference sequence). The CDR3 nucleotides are TGTGCCAGCAGCCTGAGACGGGGGGACTATGGCTACACCTTC. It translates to CASSLRRGDYGYTF.

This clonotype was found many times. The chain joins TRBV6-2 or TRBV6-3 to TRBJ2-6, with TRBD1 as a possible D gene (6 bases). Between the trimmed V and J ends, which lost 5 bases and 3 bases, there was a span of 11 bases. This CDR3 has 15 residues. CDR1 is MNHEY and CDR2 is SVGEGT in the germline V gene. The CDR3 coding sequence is TGTGCCAGCAGTCACAGGGAAGATGGGGCCAACGTCCTGACTTTC. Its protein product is CASSHREDGANVLTF.

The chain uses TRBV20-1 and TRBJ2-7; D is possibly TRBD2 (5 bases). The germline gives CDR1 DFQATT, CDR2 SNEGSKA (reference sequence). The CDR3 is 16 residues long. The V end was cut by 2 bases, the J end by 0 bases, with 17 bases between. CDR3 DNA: TGCAGTGCTAGATTACCCCGGATAGCGAGCTCCTACGAGCAGTACTTC. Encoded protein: CSARLPRIASSYEQYF.

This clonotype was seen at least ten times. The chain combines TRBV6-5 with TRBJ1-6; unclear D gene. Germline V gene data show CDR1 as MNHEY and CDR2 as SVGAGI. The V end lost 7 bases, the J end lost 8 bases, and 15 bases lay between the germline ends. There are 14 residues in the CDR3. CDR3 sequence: CASTLGGGDSPLHF. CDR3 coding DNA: TGTGCCAGCACTTTGGGTGGCGGTGATTCACCCCTCCACTTT.

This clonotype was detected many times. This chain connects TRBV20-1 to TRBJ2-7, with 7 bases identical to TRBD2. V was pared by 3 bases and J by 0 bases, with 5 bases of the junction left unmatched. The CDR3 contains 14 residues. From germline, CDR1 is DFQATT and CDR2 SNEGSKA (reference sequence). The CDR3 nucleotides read TGCAGTGCTAGGCTGGGCGGGAGCTCCTACGAGCAGTACTTC. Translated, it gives CSARLGGSSYEQYF.

The CDR3: CASSPQPGNQPQHF. In DNA, the CDR3 is TGTGCCAGCTCACCTCAACCCGGGAATCAGCCCCAGCATTTT. The chain couples TRBV18 to TRBJ1-5; D gene ambiguous. The CDR3 is 14 residues long. Germline V gene lookup returns CDR1 KGHSH and CDR2 LQKENI. Trimming stripped 3 bases from V and 4 bases from J, with 10 bases between.

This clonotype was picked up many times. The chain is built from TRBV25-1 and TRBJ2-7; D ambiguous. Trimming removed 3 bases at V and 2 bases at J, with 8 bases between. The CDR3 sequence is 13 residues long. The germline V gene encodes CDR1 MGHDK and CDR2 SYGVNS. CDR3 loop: CASSEVSTYEQYF. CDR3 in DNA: TGTGCCAGCAGTGAGGTCTCAACCTACGAGCAGTACTTC.

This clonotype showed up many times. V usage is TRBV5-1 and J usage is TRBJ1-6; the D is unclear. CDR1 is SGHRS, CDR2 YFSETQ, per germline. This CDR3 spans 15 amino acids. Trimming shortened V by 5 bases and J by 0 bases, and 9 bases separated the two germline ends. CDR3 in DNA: TGCGCCAGCAGGGGGAGCAGCTCCTATAATTCACCCCTCCACTTT. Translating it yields CASRGSSSYNSPLHF.

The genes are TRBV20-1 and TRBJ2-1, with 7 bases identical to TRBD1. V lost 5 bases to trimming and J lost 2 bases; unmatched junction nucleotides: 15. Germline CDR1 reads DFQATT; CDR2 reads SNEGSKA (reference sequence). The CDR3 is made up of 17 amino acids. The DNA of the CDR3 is TGCAGTGCTGAGGGGGCCGGGCAGGCTGGGGCCTACAATGAGCAGTTCTTC. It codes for CSAEGAGQAGAYNEQFF.

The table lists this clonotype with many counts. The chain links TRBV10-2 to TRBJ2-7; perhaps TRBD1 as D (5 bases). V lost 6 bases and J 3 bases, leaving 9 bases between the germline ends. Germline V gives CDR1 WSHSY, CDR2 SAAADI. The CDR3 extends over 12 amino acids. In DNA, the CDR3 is TGCGCCAGCAGAAGGGGCTACTACGAGCAGTACTTC. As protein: CASRRGYYEQYF.

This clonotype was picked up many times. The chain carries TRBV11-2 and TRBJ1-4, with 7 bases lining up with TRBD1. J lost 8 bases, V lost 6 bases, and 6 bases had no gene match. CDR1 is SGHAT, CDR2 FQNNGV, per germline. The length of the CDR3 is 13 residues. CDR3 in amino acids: CASRRPGGEKLFF. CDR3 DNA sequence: TGTGCCAGCAGACGACCAGGGGGGGAAAAACTGTTTTTT.

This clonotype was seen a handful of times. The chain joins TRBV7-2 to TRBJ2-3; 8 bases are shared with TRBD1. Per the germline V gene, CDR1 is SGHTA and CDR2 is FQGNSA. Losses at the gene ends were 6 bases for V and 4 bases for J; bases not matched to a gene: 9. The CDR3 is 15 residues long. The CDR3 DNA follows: TGTGCCAGCAGTCAGGGGGACAGGCTGGCAGATACGCAGTATTTT. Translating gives CASSQGDRLADTQYF.

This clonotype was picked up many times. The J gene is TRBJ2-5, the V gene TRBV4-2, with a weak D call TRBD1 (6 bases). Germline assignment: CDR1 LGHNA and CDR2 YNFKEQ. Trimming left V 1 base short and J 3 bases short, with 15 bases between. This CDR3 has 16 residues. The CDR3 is CASSQVSAQGEETQYF. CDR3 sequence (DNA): TGTGCCAGCAGCCAAGTTAGCGCACAGGGCGAAGAGACCCAGTACTTC.

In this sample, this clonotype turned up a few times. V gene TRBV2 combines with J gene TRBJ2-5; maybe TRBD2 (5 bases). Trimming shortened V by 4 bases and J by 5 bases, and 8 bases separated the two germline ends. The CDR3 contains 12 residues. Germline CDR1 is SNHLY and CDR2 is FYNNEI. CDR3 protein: CASSGPGETQYF. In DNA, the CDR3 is TGTGCCAGCAGTGGTCCGGGGGAGACCCAGTACTTC.